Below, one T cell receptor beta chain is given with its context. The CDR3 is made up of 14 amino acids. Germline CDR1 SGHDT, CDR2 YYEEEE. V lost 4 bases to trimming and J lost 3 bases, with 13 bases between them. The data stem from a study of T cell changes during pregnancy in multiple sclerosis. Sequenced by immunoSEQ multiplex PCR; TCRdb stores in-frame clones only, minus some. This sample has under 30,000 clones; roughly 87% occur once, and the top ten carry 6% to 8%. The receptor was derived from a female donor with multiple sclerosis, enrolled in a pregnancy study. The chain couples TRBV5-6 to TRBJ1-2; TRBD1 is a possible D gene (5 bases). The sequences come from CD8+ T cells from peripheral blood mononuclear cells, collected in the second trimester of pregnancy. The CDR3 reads CASSPTWGDYGYTF. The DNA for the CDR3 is TGTGCCAGCAGCCCTACGTGGGGGGACTATGGCTACACCTTC. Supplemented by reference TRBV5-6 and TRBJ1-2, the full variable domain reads DAGVTQSPTHLIKTRGQQVTLRCSPKSGHDTVSWYQQALGQGPQFIFQYYEEEERQRGNFPDRFSGHQFPNYSSELNVNALLLGDSALYLCASSPTWGDYGYTFGSGTRLTVV.